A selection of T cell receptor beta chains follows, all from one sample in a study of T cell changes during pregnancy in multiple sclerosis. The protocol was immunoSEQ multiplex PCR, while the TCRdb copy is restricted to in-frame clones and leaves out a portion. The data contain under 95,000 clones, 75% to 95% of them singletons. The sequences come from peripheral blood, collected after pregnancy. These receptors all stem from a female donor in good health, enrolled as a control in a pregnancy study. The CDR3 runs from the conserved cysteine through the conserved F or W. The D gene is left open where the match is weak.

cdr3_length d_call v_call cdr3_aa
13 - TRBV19 CASSTGTYNEQFF
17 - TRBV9 CASSVDLGARSGNTIYF
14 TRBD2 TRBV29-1 CSVASGGYSVEQYF
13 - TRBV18 CASSSGSSYEQYF
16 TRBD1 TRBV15 CATSRSGQGGWQKLFF
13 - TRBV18 CASSSGQSFEAFF
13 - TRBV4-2 CASSQDQGDTQYF
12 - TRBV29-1 CSVENSPYEQYF
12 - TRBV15 CATTKGSSAAFF
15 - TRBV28 CASSPGQTSTDTQYF
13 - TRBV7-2 CASSPHANTEAFF
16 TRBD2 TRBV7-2 CASSSRAGGKRETQYF
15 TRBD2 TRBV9 CASSVGAGAPYEQYF
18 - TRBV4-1 CASSQVAGGLFLNTEAFF